These T cell receptor beta chains were read from a single sample in a study of blood T cell repertoires in COVID-19. Assay used: immunoSEQ multiplex PCR; TCRdb lists only in-frame clones, some missing. The sample comprises approximately 120,000 clones, about 80% of which are singletons, and around 37% rests with the top ten. Material: peripheral blood. Receptors originate from a man between 35 and 55 years old with active or convalescent COVID-19. The conserved cysteine and the conserved F or W are not part of the CDR3 here.

v_call	cdr3_aa
TRBV7-9	ASTKGQGNQPQH
TRBV27	ASLRVPGVNTEAF
TRBV27	ASSLSADSYTGELF
TRBV29-1	SAREGKTEAF
TRBV11-1	ASSFSGRAEEQY
TRBV19	ASRSMVEGNEQF
TRBV28	ASSSPLTWAQF
TRBV14	ASSQEVRGFYGYT
TRBV19	ASSIDATSGRYIDTQY
TRBV29-1	SVGGGQGANYGYT
TRBV3-1/TRBV3-2	ASSPSSGRAREGELF
TRBV18	ASSQSGTTNTEAF
TRBV5-1	ASSLGQGWTGELF
TRBV24-1	ATSEGQGYYT
TRBV10-1	ATQTGAGELF
TRBV27	ASKPQGTGNTIY
TRBV3-1/TRBV3-2	ASSRQRPSGANVLT
TRBV5-4	ASSLSQGAIYEQY
TRBV30	AWSVRGGGNTIY
TRBV5-1	ASRVGQHGELF
TRBV6-6	ASRRGTMSEAF
TRBV30	AWSVGGGNTEQF
TRBV11-2	ATRHGQGKNTEAF
TRBV9	ASSGPQGRGYT
TRBV2	ASKAGGETQY
TRBV12-3/TRBV12-4	ASSLGVLFGYT
TRBV18	ASSPSRRASTEAF
TRBV29-1	SVRADLYYNEQF
TRBV11-2	ASSLGDAGGGYEQY
TRBV5-1	ASSLAGDANIQY
TRBV19	ASSSGGRVNTEAF
TRBV7-9	ASSSWLAGGRAYEQY
TRBV18	ASSPSRSPLGNQPQH
TRBV14	ASSRPGEPYNEQF
TRBV29-1	SVVSGGTDTQY
TRBV19	ASRRAQGGQSYSNQPQH
TRBV18	ASSPLTGRGTEAF
TRBV27	ASTHPGQGGSPLH
TRBV4-1	ASSQREDSGEQY
TRBV5-1	ASSLAGRGDQETQY
TRBV6-5	ASTLREGGNEQF
TRBV18	ASSPAGGGANVLT
TRBV2	ATVTDSNQPQH
TRBV6-5	ASSILAGGNYEQY
TRBV6-2/TRBV6-3	ASSSNRGLTEAF
TRBV7-2	ASRPSGSGRYRQY
TRBV29-1	SETGVRGYT
TRBV5-1	ASSLAGLQETQY
TRBV6-4	ASRPQRGGNTEAF
TRBV3-1/TRBV3-2	ASSQEWQEAGYT
TRBV6-5	ASNNGGGTEAF
TRBV19	ASSIMRNNYGYT
TRBV30	AGIEVTGELF
TRBV7-3	ASSLGWGGGPYNEQF
TRBV28	ASRGRGYT